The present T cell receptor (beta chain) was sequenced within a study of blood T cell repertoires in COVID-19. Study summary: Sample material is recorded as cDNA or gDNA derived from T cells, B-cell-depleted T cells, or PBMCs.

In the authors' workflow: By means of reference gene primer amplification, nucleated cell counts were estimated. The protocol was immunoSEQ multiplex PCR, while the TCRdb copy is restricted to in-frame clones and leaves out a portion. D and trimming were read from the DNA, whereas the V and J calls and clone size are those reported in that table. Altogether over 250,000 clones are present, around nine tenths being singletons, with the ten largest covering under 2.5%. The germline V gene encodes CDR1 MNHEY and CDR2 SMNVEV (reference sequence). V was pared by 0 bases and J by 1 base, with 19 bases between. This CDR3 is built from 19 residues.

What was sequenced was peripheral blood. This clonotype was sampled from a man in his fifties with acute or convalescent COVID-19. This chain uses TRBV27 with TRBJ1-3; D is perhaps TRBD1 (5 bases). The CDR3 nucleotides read TGTGCCAGCAGTTTATCACTGGGGACTGCACTAACTTCTGGAAACACCATATATTTT. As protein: CASSLSLGTALTSGNTIYF.